This T cell receptor beta chain is drawn from a study of OX40 agonist ivuxolimab in advanced cancers. About the study: Of mixed ages from 23 to 79 and averaging roughly 64 years, the group was roughly 85% male. Of the patients, three showed partial responses, one with hepatocellular carcinoma and two with cutaneous melanoma. Treatment received earlier with anti-PD-1, anti-PD-L1 or anti-CTLA-4 agents was allowed, and over 35% had some. Findings and limits, study-wide: Both blood CD4+ and CD8+ T cells showed clonal growth by week 6 at 0.1 to 3.0 mg/kg.

With respect to this clone: Its antigen remains unidentified.

Assay: immunoSEQ multiplex PCR; the TCRdb copy retains only in-frame clones and omits some. The sample holds fewer than 13,000 clones, around 78% seen once. After removal of 5 bases from V and 3 bases from J, the junction contained 7 bases not matched to a gene. CDR1 and CDR2 (germline): SEHNR, FQNEAQ (reference sequence). This CDR3 has 17 amino acids. The chain combines TRBV7-9 with TRBJ2-2; 12 nucleotides agree with TRBD2. The sequence came from an adult with an advanced solid tumor such as melanoma, head and neck, liver or kidney cancer. Source: CD4+ or CD8+ T cells sorted from blood, taken in a trial of the OX40 agonist ivuxolimab. CDR3 region: CASSRLAGEVDTGELFF. CDR3 sequence (DNA): TGTGCCAGCAGCCGACTAGCGGGAGAAGTCGACACCGGGGAGCTGTTTTTT.